This T cell receptor (beta chain) is drawn from a study of tumor-infiltrating lymphocytes in primary liver carcinoma. Study-wide background: These patients were men and women whose ages were 30 to 69 years. Sample yields, roughly 3.65 to 8 million productive TCRbeta reads, were similar across the tissue types. Findings of the study overall: The study found tumor-adjacent and tumor-blood pairs overlapped less than tumor region pairs.

This clonotype came up many times. Its antigen is unknown. A much bigger clone sits one base away, suggesting this may be a read error. Germline assignment: CDR1 SQVTM and CDR2 ANQGSEA. The V and J ends lost 4 bases and 7 bases respectively, with 16 bases between them. The CDR3 spans 13 residues. Joint extraction of RNA and DNA used roughly 20-33 mg of bulk tissue that was unsorted. A constant-region primer served to make TCR beta cDNA from about 500 ng total RNA. TCR beta libraries came from three nested multiplex PCR rounds using slightly modified ARM-PCR. TRBV1-TRBV30 forward primers paired with a C-beta reverse primer were used in the first two PCR rounds, which ran around 10 cycles each. TCRdb fed the multiplex PCR reads into MiXCR, producing one record per CDR3 protein. The sample yields 65,000 to 90,000 distinct CDR3 sequences, 72% seen once.

The receptor comes from a man aged 40-49 years with primary liver carcinoma and hepatitis B virus infection. The sample taken for sequencing was liver tumor tissue from sampling region 1. The subset: tumor region T1, superior pole. The chain links TRBV29-1 to TRBJ1-2; D not resolved. The CDR3 DNA reads TGCAGCGTTGGAGCACCAGGAGTTGGTGGCTACACCTTC. It yields the protein CSVGAPGVGGYTF.